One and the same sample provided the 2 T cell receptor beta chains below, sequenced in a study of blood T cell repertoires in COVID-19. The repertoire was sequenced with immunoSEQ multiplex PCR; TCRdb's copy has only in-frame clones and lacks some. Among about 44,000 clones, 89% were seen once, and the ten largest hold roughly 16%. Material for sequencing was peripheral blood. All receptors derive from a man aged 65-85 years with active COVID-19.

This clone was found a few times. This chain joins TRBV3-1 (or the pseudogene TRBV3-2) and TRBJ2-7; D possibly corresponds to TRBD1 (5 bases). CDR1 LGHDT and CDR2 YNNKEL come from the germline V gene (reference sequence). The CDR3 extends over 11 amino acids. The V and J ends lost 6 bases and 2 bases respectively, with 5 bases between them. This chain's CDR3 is CASRGAYEQYF. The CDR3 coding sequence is TGTGCCAGCAGAGGGGCCTACGAGCAGTACTTC.

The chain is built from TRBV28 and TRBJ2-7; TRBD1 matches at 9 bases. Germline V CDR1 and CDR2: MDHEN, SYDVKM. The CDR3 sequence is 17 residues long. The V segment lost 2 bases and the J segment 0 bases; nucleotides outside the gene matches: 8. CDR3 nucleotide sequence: TGTGCCAGCAGTTTAGTACGGGGGACAGGGAGCTCCTACGAGCAGTACTTC. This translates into CASSLVRGTGSSYEQYF.